This T cell receptor (beta chain) was profiled in a study of cytomegalovirus exposure and HLA in healthy donors. Repertoires were generated with immunoSEQ multiplex PCR, while TCRdb's copy carries only in-frame clones and drops some. The sample has over 85,000 clones; roughly 92% are singletons. This clone was detected a few times. The germline V gene encodes CDR1 MDHEN and CDR2 SYDVKM. The CDR3 totals 13 residues. J was trimmed by 3 bases and V by 7 bases; bases with no gene match: 5. The sequence was collected from a young woman in good health and CMV-seropositive. Sequenced sample: PBMCs. This rearrangement joins TRBV28 to TRBJ2-7; 8 bases are a match to TRBD2. The CDR3 loop is CASNQAGVYEQYF. The CDR3 DNA follows: TGTGCCAGCAATCAAGCGGGAGTCTACGAGCAGTACTTC. Looking up the rest from reference TRBV28 and TRBJ2-7 gives the full variable domain: DVKVTQSSRYLVKRTGEKVFLECVQDMDHENMFWYRQDPGLGLRLIYFSYDVKMKEKGDIPEGYSVSREKKERFSLILESASTNQTSMYLCASNQAGVYEQYFGPGTRLTVT.